One sample yielded the 25 T cell receptor beta chains listed below, sequenced in a study of cytomegalovirus exposure and HLA in healthy donors. With 60 Vbeta and 13 Jbeta primers, the PCR was carried out. Sequencing used immunoSEQ multiplex PCR; TCRdb keeps in-frame clones, though not all of them. The sample has about 190,000 clones; around 77% are singletons. The specimen sequenced was PBMCs. The receptors were gathered from a woman between 18 and 30 years old in good health and CMV-seronegative.

The chain employs TRBV9 and TRBJ2-1; TRBD2 aligns across 9 bases. This CDR3 spans 15 amino acids. Germline lookup yields CDR1 SGDLS and CDR2 YYNGEE. With 3 bases clipped from V and 4 bases from J, the junction kept 5 bases outside the gene matches. DNA for the CDR3: TGTGCCAGCAGCGAAGTTAGCGGGAGTTACAATGAGCAGTTCTTC. Its protein is CASSEVSGSYNEQFF.

The chain is built from TRBV7-9 and TRBJ1-1; 9 bases fit TRBD1. The CDR3 covers 15 residues. V gave up 1 base and J gave up 4 bases; unmatched junction bases: 4. Germline CDR1 and CDR2: SEHNR and FQNEAQ (reference sequence). CDR3 nucleotide sequence: TGTGCCAGCAGCTTAGACAGGGGGCGGGTCACTGAAGCTTTCTTT. Translation: CASSLDRGRVTEAFF.

This clone appeared once. The chain uses TRBV5-6 and TRBJ1-1; 11 bases are shared with TRBD1. This CDR3 is 16 amino acids long. The germline V gene has CDR1 SGHDT and CDR2 YYEEEE. Losses at the gene ends were 2 bases for V and 4 bases for J; bases not matched to a gene: 7. CDR3 sequence: CASSFYTGTGGTEAFF. CDR3 in DNA: TGTGCCAGCAGCTTTTACACCGGGACAGGGGGCACTGAAGCTTTCTTT.

The chain couples TRBV5-1 to TRBJ2-2; 10 bases map to TRBD2. J gave up 4 bases and V 1 base, and 4 bases lay outside the gene matches. Germline assignment: CDR1 SGHRS and CDR2 YFSETQ. This CDR3 comprises 16 residues. The CDR3 protein is CASSLSSGRSTGELFF. The CDR3 nucleotides are TGCGCCAGCAGCTTGTCTAGCGGGAGATCCACCGGGGAGCTGTTTTTT.

This chain uses TRBV28 with TRBJ1-1; D is uncertain. Per germline, CDR1 MDHEN and CDR2 SYDVKM. The germline V and J ends were trimmed by 7 bases and 5 bases, with 11 bases remaining between them. CDR3 size: 12 residues. The CDR3 DNA reads TGTGCCAGCACCAAACTACTTACTGAAGCTTTCTTT. Protein sequence: CASTKLLTEAFF.

The chain carries TRBV2 and TRBJ2-1; 13 bases fit TRBD2. CDR1 SNHLY and CDR2 FYNNEI come from the germline V gene. The V and J ends lost 5 bases and 14 bases, in that order; junction bases with no gene match: 9. CDR3 length: 14 amino acids. The CDR3 DNA follows: TGTGCCAGCAGTCCGGGACTAGCGGGAATTCAAGAGTTCTTC. Translation gives CASSPGLAGIQEFF.

The chain couples TRBV11-2 to TRBJ2-2; TRBD2 aligns across 7 bases. Trimming removed 2 bases from V and 2 bases from J; junction bases left unmatched: 14. CDR1 is SGHAT, CDR2 FQNNGV, per germline. The CDR3 loop spans 19 amino acids. The CDR3 region is CASSLSYGRGGGNTGELFF. CDR3 DNA sequence: TGTGCCAGCAGCTTAAGCTACGGGCGCGGCGGGGGAAACACCGGGGAGCTGTTTTTT.

The genes are TRBV19 and TRBJ2-3; D is possibly TRBD2 (6 bases). Germline V gene data show CDR1 as LNHDA and CDR2 as SQIVND (reference sequence). The CDR3 length is 12 residues. Between the trimmed V and J ends, which lost 7 bases and 7 bases, there was a span of 12 bases. The CDR3 DNA reads as TGTGCCAGTACGGGAGATGGTAATACGCAGTATTTT. This encodes CASTGDGNTQYF.

This rearrangement joins TRBV28 to TRBJ1-2; the D is unclear. The germline gives CDR1 MDHEN, CDR2 SYDVKM. V was pared by 10 bases and J by 7 bases, with 10 bases between. The CDR3 length is 10 residues. CDR3 sequence reads: CATRAGGYTF. The DNA of the CDR3 is TGTGCCACCCGAGCGGGTGGCTACACCTTC.

This clone was detected once. The genes are TRBV30 and TRBJ2-2; TRBD1 matches at 9 bases. Germline V lookup: CDR1 GTSNPN, CDR2 SVGIG (reference sequence). Losses at the gene ends were 5 bases for V and 2 bases for J; bases not matched to a gene: 3. This CDR3 spans 14 amino acids. This CDR3 reads CAWGTGLNTGELFF. In DNA, the CDR3 is TGTGCCTGGGGGACAGGGTTAAACACCGGGGAGCTGTTTTTT.

A word on this clone: Other DNA sequences within the sample encode an identical CDR3. The V gene is TRBV9, the J gene TRBJ1-1; TRBD1 matches 8 bases. The ends lost 7 bases at V and 2 bases at J; junction bases unmatched: 1. The CDR3 is 12 residues long. Germline-derived CDR1 and CDR2 are SGDLS and YYNGEE. CDR3 region: CASGQGNTEAFF. CDR3 nucleotides: TGTGCCAGCGGACAGGGAAACACTGAAGCTTTCTTT.

This clone was counted once. This chain uses TRBV28 with TRBJ2-3, with no clear D. The CDR3 contains 11 residues. Trimming cost V 8 bases and J 2 bases, with 5 bases left between them. CDR1 MDHEN and CDR2 SYDVKM come from the germline V gene. CDR3 sequence reads: CASRITDTQYF. CDR3 nucleotides: TGTGCCAGCCGTATCACAGATACGCAGTATTTT.

The chain joins TRBV11-2 to TRBJ2-7, with D perhaps matching TRBD2 (6 bases). This CDR3 has 15 amino acids. V was pared by 2 bases and J by 4 bases, with 15 bases between. Germline lookup yields CDR1 SGHAT and CDR2 FQNNGV. For the CDR3, the DNA is TGTGCCAGCAGCTTAATATCGAGGCTAGCGTACGAGCAGTACTTC. The encoded protein is CASSLISRLAYEQYF.

The CDR3 coding sequence is TGTGCCAGCAGGAAGGACAGGGGGATTACCGGGGAGCTGTTTTTT. Its translation is CASRKDRGITGELFF. This chain uses TRBV2 with TRBJ2-2; 10 bases agree with TRBD1. Germline assignment: CDR1 SNHLY and CDR2 FYNNEI. The CDR3 is made up of 15 amino acids. The V and J ends lost 6 bases and 5 bases, in that order; junction bases with no gene match: 6.

Regarding this clone: A read error may produce the germline difference seen at one junction end. The chain employs TRBV7-9 and TRBJ2-1; the match to TRBD1 covers 7 bases. Germline V gene lookup returns CDR1 SEHNR and CDR2 FQNEAQ (reference sequence). The CDR3 spans 12 residues. CDR3 coding DNA: TGTTCCAGCAGCGACAGGGCCAATGAGCAGTTCTTC. It translates to CSSSDRANEQFF.

V usage is TRBV30 and J usage is TRBJ2-2; 13 bases fit TRBD2. This CDR3 region has 18 residues. The V and J ends lost 5 bases and 5 bases, in that order; junction bases with no gene match: 14. CDR1 and CDR2 (germline): GTSNPN, SVGIG (reference sequence). Here the CDR3 DNA reads TGTGCCTGGGATCCGGGACTAGCGGGACGGGATGTGACCGGGGAGCTGTTTTTT. Its translation is CAWDPGLAGRDVTGELFF. The entire variable domain, with the rest obtained from reference TRBV30 and TRBJ2-2, is as follows: SQTIHQWPATLVQPVGSPLSLECTVEGTSNPNLYWYRQAAGRGLQLLFYSVGIGQISSEVPQNLSASRPQDRQFILSSKKLLLSDSGFYLCAWDPGLAGRDVTGELFFGEGSRLTVL.

The rearrangement links TRBV7-9 to TRBJ2-7, with 13 bases fitting TRBD2. Germline values: CDR1 SEHNR, CDR2 FQNEAQ (reference sequence). The CDR3 runs 16 residues. Trimming removed 5 bases from V and 0 bases from J; junction bases left unmatched: 4. CDR3 sequence: CASSRTSGGLSYEQYF. CDR3 coding DNA: TGTGCCAGCAGCCGGACTAGCGGGGGTCTCTCCTACGAGCAGTACTTC.

The chain has TRBV6-1 and TRBJ2-1, with 10 bases that match TRBD1. The germline gives CDR1 MNHNS, CDR2 SASEGT. J gave up 4 bases and V 4 bases, and 1 base lay outside the gene matches. The CDR3 has 14 residues. The DNA for the CDR3 is TGTGCCAGCAGTGCGGGACAGGGGTACAATGAGCAGTTCTTC. It encodes CASSAGQGYNEQFF.

The V call is TRBV2, the J call TRBJ1-5, with D possibly matching TRBD1 (6 bases). Germline V gives CDR1 SNHLY, CDR2 FYNNEI. Trimming removed 7 bases from V and 4 bases from J, with 17 bases in between. The CDR3 length is 15 residues. The CDR3 nucleotides are TGTGCCAGCACCCTAAACAGGGCGGAAAATCAGCCCCAGCATTTT. This encodes CASTLNRAENQPQHF.

The chain combines TRBV4-2 with TRBJ1-3, with 10 bases fitting TRBD1. This CDR3 spans 19 amino acids. V shed 0 bases and J 0 bases; nucleotides not matched to a gene: 8. CDR1 and CDR2 (germline): LGHNA, YNFKEQ. For the CDR3, the DNA is TGTGCCAGCAGCCAAGATTCTGTGGGACAGGGGTTCTCTGGAAACACCATATATTTT. It codes for CASSQDSVGQGFSGNTIYF.

This chain uses TRBV27 with TRBJ2-2; D possibly corresponds to TRBD1 (7 bases). CDR1 and CDR2 from the germline V gene are MNHEY and SMNVEV (reference sequence). The CDR3 spans 14 residues. V gave up 5 bases and J gave up 7 bases, with 14 bases separating them. Here the CDR3 DNA reads TGTGCCAGCAGTGGAGGGGGCGCGATCGGGGAGCTGTTTTTT. Translating it yields CASSGGGAIGELFF.

The V gene is TRBV2, the J gene TRBJ2-2, with a weak D call TRBD1 (6 bases). Germline CDR1 reads SNHLY; CDR2 reads FYNNEI. Trimming shortened V by 6 bases and J by 6 bases, and 14 bases separated the two germline ends. This CDR3 region has 14 residues. CDR3 loop: CASSTQGNPGELFF. CDR3 sequence (DNA): TGTGCCAGCAGCACACAGGGTAATCCCGGGGAGCTGTTTTTT.

The V call is TRBV7-6, the J call TRBJ2-1, with 12 positions matching TRBD2. CDR3 size: 14 residues. Per the germline V gene, CDR1 is SGHVS and CDR2 is FNYEAQ. Trimming removed 5 bases from V and 9 bases from J; junction bases left unmatched: 5. CDR3 nucleotides: TGTGCCAGCAGCCCTAGCGGGGGGGCCGCTGAGCAGTTCTTC. This translates into CASSPSGGAAEQFF.

The rearrangement links TRBV6-1 to TRBJ2-5; D remains unclear. V dropped 4 bases and J dropped 4 bases, with 13 bases sitting between them. Germline V CDR1 and CDR2: MNHNS, SASEGT. The CDR3 runs to 14 residues. The CDR3 sequence is CASSGSWPPETQYF. DNA for the CDR3: TGTGCCAGCAGTGGATCATGGCCCCCAGAGACCCAGTACTTC.

The CDR3 loop is CASSSTREGHNEQFF. For the CDR3, the DNA is TGTGCCAGCAGTTCGACGCGGGAGGGCCACAATGAGCAGTTCTTC. The V gene is TRBV27, the J gene TRBJ2-1; 9 bases line up with TRBD2. The CDR3 covers 15 residues. V dropped 4 bases and J dropped 5; count of bases not matched to a gene: 6. Germline CDR1 reads MNHEY; CDR2 reads SMNVEV (reference sequence).